This T cell receptor beta chain came from a study of T cells in localized non-small cell lung cancer. The table came from immunoSEQ multiplex PCR; TCRdb's copy has only in-frame clones and leaves some out. The table includes around 20,000 clones, about 89% detected once. Study conclusions and caveats: Tumor samples were not multi-region, leaving intratumor heterogeneity unexcluded. Tumor trailed uninvolved adjacent lung in T cell clonality, which peaked there. Researchers found a median about 53 of the top 100 tumor clones in adjacent lung.

The CDR3 totals 15 residues. Germline CDR1 SGHRS, CDR2 YFSETQ. Unmatched junction bases numbered 6, after V lost 2 bases and J lost 3 bases. A word on this clone: Its specificity is not known.

The source was peripheral blood, collected before any cancer treatment. This clonotype was sampled from a woman aged 40 to 75 with stage I lung adenocarcinoma. V is TRBV5-1 and J is TRBJ2-3; 7 nucleotides match TRBD2. CDR3 sequence (DNA): TGCGCCAGCAGCTTAGGGGCAGCGGGAACAGATACGCAGTATTTT. The encoded protein is CASSLGAAGTDTQYF. The variable domain in full, completed from reference TRBV5-1 and TRBJ2-3, reads KAGVTQTPRYLIKTRGQQVTLSCSPISGHRSVSWYQQTPGQGLQFLFEYFSETQRNKGNFPGRFSGRQFSNSRSEMNVSTLELGDSALYLCASSLGAAGTDTQYFGPGTRLTVL.